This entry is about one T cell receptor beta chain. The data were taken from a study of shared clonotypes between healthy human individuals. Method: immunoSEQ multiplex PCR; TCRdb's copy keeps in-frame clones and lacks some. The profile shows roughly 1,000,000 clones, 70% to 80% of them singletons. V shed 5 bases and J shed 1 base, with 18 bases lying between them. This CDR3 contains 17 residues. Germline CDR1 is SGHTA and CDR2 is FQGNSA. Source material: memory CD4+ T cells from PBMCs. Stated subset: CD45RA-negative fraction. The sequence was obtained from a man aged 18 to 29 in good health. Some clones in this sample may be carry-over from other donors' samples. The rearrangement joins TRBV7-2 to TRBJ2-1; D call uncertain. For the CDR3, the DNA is TGTGCCAGCAGCCCGACCCGCAACCCCGGGTCCTACAATGAGCAGTTCTTC. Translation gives CASSPTRNPGSYNEQFF. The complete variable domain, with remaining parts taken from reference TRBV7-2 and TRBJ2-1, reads GAGVSQSPSNKVTEKGKDVELRCDPISGHTALYWYRQSLGQGLEFLIYFQGNSAPDKSGLPSDRFSAERTGGSVSTLTIQRTQQEDSAVYLCASSPTRNPGSYNEQFFGPGTRLTVL.